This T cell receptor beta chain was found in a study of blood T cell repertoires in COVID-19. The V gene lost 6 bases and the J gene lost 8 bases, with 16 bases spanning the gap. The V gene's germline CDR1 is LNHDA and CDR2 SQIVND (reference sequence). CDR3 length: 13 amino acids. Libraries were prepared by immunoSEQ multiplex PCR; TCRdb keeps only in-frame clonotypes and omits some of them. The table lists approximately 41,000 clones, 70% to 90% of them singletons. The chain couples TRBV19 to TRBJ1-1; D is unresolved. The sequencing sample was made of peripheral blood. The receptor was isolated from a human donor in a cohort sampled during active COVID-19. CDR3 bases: TGTGCCAGTAGCACTAGCTCACGGAGGGAAGCTTTCTTT. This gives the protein CASSTSSRREAFF.